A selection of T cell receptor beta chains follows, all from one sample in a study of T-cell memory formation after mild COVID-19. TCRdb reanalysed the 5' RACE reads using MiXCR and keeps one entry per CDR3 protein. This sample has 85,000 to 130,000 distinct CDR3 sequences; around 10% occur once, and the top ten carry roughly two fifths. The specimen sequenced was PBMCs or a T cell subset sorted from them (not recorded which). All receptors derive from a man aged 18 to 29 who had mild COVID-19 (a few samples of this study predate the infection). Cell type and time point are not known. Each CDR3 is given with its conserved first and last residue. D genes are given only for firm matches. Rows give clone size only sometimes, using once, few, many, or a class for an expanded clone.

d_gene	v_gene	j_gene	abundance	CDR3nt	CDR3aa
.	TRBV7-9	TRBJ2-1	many	TGTGCCAGCAGCTTACGGGGGTACAATGAGCAGTTCTTC	CASSLRGYNEQFF
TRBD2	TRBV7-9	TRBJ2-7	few	TGTGCCAGCAGCCTCCCTTGGACTAGCGGGGAGAACTACGAGCAGTACTTC	CASSLPWTSGENYEQYF
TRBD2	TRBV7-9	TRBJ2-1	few	TGTGCCAGCAGCCCAACTAGCGCCTACTACAATGAGCAGTTCTTC	CASSPTSAYYNEQFF
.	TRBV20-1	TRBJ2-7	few	TGCAGTGCTAGGGGCCGACTCCAAGGACTCTACGAGCAGTACTTC	CSARGRLQGLYEQYF
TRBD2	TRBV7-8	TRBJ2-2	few	TGTGCCAGCAGCTTAGCAGTACCTATAGCGGGGGGATTCACCGGGGAGCTGTTTTTT	CASSLAVPIAGGFTGELFF
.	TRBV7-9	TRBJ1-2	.	TGTGCCAGCAGCTCAAATCGAGGGGCGGACTATGGCTACACCTTC	CASSSNRGADYGYTF
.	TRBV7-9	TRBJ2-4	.	TGTGCCAGCAGCTTTCAGGGGTTTTCGGCCAAAAACATTCAGTACTTC	CASSFQGFSAKNIQYF
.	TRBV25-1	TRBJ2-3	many	TGTGCCAGCAGTTACAGGATCGATACGCAGTATTTT	CASSYRIDTQYF
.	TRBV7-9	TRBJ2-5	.	TGTGCCAGCAGCTTACTCATATGGTCGGGGGAAGAGACCCAGTACTTC	CASSLLIWSGEETQYF
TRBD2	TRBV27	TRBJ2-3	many	TGTGCCAGCAGTTTAAATCCAGCGGGGGGGCCAAATACGCAGTATTTT	CASSLNPAGGPNTQYF
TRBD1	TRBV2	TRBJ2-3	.	TGTGCCAGCAGTGCTTTGACAGGGGGCTACGACACAGATACGCAGTATTTT	CASSALTGGYDTDTQYF
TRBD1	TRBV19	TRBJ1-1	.	TGTGCCAGTAGTGGGGACAGGCTGAACACTGAAGCTTTCTTT	CASSGDRLNTEAFF
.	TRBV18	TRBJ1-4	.	TGTGCCAGCTCAGCCCCCCCGACAGCAGAAAAACTGTTTTTT	CASSAPPTAEKLFF
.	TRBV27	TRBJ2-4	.	TGTGCCAGCACGAGCCTAGCCAAAAACATTCAGTACTTC	CASTSLAKNIQYF
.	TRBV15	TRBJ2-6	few	TGTGCCACCAGCAGACCGACGGTGATAGAAATTGGGGCCAACGTCCTGACTTTC	CATSRPTVIEIGANVLTF
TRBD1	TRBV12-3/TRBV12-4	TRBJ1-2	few	TGTGCCAGCATACCTCTTGGGACAGGGGGCATGTATGGCTACACCTTC	CASIPLGTGGMYGYTF
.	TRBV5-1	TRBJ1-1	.	TGCGCCAGCAGCTTGACAGGCGGAGGCACTGAAGCTTTCTTT	CASSLTGGGTEAFF
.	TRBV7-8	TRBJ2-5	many	TGTGCCAGCAGCTTAGCCTACTTCCAAGAGACCCAGTACTTC	CASSLAYFQETQYF
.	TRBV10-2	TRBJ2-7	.	TGCGCCAGCAGTGGCCAGGTATCCTACGAGCAGTACTTC	CASSGQVSYEQYF
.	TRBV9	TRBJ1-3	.	TGTGCCAGCTCAGACGCCGGGGAGGGGCGAAACACCATATATTTT	CASSDAGEGRNTIYF
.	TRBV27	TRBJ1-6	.	TGTGCCAGCAGTTTGAGAGATAATTCACCCCTCCACTTT	CASSLRDNSPLHF
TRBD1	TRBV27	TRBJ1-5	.	TGTGCCAGCAGTTTTCAGGGACAGCCGAATCAGCCCCAGCATTTT	CASSFQGQPNQPQHF
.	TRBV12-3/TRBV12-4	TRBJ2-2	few	TGTGCCAGCTCCGGGCGGACGGCGAACACCGGGGAGCTGTTTTTT	CASSGRTANTGELFF
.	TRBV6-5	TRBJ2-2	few	TGTGCCAGCAGTTACCCCAGGGGAGGGACCGGGGAGCTGTTTTTT	CASSYPRGGTGELFF
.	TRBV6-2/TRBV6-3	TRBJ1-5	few	TGTGCCAGCAGTCACCCCGGCGACCAGCCCCAGCATTTT	CASSHPGDQPQHF